Given below is one T cell receptor beta chain in context. This sample is part of a study of blood T cell repertoires in COVID-19. Across the study: Acute and convalescent COVID-19 samples came from the United States, Italy and Spain. Sample material is recorded as cDNA or gDNA derived from T cells, B-cell-depleted T cells, or PBMCs.

Source study methods: Counts of nucleated cells, estimated from reference gene primer amplification, were obtained. Clones were read by immunoSEQ multiplex PCR, and TCRdb kept only the in-frame ones, dropping some. V and J calls plus clone size are reproduced from that table; the DNA served to infer D and trimming. The table lists about 140,000 clones, around 85% of them singletons, with about 2.9% in the top ten. V was cut by 2 bases and J by 4 bases, with 10 bases left in between. The CDR3 totals 14 residues. Germline CDR1 and CDR2: MNHEY and SVGAGI. The sample comprised peripheral blood. The rearrangement uses TRBV6-5 and TRBJ2-3; weak D call: TRBD1 (6 bases). The TCR was taken from a man in his fifties with acute or convalescent COVID-19. The CDR3, as DNA: TGTGCCAGCAGTTACAGACAGGTACCAGATACGCAGTATTTT. Protein product: CASSYRQVPDTQYF.